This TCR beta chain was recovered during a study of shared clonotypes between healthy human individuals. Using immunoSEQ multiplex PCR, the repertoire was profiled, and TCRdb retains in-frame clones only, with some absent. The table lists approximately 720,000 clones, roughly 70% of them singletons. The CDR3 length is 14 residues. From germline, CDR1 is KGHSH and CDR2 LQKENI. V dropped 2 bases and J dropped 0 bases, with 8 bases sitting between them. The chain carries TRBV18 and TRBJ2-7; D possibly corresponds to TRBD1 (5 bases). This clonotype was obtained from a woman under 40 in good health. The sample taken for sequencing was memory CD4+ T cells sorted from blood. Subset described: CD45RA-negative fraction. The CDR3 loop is CASSPARDSYEQYF. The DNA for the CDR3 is TGTGCCAGCTCACCAGCCAGGGACTCCTACGAGCAGTACTTC.